This T cell receptor (beta chain) originates from a study of cytomegalovirus exposure and HLA in healthy donors. The CDR3 consists of 11 residues. Trimming left V 7 bases short and J 0 bases short, with 6 bases between. Germline CDR1 and CDR2: SQVTM and ANQGSEA. The protocol was immunoSEQ multiplex PCR, while the TCRdb copy is restricted to in-frame clones and leaves out a portion. The data hold 150,000 or so clones, with more than 75% observed a single time. This clone was counted only a few times. The sample taken for sequencing was PBMCs. The source is a woman in her thirties in good health and CMV-seronegative. The V call is TRBV29-1, the J call TRBJ1-1; D call uncertain. CDR3 nucleotide sequence: TGCAGCGGACTCTTGAACACTGAAGCTTTCTTT. This translates into CSGLLNTEAFF.